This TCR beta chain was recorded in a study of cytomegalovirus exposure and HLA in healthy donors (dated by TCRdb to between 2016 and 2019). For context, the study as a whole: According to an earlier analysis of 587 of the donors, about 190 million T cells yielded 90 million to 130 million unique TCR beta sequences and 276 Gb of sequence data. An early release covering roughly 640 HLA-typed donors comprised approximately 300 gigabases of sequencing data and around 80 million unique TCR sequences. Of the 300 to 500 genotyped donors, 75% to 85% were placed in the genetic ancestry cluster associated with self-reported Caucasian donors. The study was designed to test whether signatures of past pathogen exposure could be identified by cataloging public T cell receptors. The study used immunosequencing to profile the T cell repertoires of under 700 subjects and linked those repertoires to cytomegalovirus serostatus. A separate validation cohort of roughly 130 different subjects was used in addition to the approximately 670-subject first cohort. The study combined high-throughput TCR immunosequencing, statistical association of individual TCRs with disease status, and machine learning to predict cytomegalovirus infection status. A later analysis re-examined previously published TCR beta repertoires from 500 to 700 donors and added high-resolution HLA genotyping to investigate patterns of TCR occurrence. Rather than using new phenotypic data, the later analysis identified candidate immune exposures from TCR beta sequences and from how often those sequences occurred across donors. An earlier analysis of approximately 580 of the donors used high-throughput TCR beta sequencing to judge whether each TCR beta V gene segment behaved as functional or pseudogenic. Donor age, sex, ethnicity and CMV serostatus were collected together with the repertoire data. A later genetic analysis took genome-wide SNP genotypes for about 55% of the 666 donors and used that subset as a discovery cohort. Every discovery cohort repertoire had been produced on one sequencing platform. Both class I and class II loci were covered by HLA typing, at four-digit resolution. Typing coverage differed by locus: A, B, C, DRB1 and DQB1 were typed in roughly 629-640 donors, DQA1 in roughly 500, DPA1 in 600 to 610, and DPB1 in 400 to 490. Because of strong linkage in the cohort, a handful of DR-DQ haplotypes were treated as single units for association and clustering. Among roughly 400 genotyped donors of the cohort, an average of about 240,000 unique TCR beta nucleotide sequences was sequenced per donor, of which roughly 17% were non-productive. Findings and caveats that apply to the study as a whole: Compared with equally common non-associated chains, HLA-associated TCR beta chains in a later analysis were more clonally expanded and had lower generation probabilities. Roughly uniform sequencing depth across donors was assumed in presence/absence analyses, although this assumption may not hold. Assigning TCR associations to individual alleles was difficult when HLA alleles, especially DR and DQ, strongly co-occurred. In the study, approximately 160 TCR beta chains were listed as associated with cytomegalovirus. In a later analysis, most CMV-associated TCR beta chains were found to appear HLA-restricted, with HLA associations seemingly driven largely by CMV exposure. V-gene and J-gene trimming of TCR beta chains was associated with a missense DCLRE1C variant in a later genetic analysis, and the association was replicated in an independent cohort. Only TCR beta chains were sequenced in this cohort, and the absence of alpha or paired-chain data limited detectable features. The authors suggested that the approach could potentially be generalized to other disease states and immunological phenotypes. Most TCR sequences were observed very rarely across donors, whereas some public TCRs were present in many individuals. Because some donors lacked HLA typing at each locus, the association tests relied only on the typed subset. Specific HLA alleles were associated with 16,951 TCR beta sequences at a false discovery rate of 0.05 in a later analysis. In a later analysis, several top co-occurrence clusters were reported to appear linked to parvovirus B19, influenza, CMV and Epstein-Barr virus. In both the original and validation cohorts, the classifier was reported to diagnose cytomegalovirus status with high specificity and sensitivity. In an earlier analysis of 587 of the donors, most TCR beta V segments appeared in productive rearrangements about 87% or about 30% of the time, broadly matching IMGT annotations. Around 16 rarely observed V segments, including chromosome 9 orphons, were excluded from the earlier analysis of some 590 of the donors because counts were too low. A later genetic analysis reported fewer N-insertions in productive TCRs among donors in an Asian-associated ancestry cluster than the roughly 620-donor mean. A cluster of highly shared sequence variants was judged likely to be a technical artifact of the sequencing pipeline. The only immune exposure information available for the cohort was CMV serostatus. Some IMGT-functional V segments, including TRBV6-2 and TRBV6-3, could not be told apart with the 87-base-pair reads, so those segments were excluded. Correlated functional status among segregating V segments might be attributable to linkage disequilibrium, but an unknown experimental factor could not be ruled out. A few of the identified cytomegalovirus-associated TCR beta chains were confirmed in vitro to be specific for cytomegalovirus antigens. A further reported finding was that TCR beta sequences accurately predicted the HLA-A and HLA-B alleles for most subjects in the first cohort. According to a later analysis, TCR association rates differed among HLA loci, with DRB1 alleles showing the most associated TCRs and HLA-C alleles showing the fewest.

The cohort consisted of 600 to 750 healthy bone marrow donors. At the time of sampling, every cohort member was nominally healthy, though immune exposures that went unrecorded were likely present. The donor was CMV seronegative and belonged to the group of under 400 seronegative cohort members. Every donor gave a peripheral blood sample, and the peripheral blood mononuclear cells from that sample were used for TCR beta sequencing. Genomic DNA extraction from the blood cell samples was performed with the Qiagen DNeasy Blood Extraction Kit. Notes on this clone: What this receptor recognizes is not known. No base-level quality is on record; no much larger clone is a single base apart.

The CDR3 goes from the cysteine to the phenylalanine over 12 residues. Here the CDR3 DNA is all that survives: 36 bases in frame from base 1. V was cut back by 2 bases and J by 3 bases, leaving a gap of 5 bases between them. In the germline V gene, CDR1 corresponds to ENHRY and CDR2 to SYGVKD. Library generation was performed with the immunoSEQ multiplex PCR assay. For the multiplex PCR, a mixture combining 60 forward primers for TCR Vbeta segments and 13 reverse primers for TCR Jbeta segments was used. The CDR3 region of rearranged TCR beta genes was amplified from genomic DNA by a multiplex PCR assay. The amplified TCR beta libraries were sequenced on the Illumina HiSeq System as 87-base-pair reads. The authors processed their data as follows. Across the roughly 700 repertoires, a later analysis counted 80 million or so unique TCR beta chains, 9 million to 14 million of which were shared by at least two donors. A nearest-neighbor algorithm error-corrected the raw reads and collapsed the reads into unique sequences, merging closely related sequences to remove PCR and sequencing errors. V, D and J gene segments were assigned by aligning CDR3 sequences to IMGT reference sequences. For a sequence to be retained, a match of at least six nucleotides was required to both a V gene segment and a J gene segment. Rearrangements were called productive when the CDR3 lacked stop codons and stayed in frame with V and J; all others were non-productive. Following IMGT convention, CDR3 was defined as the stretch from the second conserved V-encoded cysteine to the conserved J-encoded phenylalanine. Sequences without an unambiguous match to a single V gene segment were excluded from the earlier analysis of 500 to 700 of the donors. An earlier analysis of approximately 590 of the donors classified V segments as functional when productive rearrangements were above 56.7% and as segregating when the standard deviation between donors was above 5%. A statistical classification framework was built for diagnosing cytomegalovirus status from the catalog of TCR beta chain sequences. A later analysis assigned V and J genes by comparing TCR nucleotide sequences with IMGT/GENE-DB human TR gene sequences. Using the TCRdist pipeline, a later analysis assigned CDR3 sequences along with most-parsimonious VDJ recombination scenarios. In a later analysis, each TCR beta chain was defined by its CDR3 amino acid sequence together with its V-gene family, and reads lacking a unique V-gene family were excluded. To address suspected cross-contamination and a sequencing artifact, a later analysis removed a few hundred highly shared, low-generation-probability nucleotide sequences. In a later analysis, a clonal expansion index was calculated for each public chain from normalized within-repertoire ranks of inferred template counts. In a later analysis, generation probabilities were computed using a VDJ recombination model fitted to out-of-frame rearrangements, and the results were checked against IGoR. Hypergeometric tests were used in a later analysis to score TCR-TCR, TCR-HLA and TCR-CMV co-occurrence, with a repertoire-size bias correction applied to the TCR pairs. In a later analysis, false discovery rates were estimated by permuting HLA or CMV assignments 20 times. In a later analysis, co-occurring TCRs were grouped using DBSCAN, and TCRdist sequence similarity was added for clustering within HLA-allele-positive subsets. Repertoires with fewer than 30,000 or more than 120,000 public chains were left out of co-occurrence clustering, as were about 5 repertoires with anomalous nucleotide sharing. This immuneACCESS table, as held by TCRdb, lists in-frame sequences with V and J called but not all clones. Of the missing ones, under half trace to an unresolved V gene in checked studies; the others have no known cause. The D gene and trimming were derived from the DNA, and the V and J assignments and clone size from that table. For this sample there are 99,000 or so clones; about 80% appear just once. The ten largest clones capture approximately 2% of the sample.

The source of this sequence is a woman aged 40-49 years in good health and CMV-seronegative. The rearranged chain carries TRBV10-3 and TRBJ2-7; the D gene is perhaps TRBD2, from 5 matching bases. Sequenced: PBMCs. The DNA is TGTGCCATCAGTGAGGAGGGCTACGAGCAGTACTTC. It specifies CAISEEGYEQYF.